The 14 T cell receptor beta chains reported below all come from one sample, sequenced in a study of cytomegalovirus exposure and HLA in healthy donors. It was with 60 Vbeta and 13 Jbeta primers that the PCR ran. The protocol was immunoSEQ multiplex PCR, while the TCRdb copy is restricted to in-frame clones and leaves out a portion. Of under 200,000 clones listed, over 65% are singletons. The sequencing input was PBMCs. The receptors were sampled from a woman aged 25 to 39 in good health and CMV-seronegative.

V usage is TRBV5-6 and J usage is TRBJ1-3; D possibly corresponds to TRBD1 (6 bases). This CDR3 region has 14 residues. Trimming stripped 2 bases from V and 3 bases from J, with 9 bases between. Germline V gives CDR1 SGHDT, CDR2 YYEEEE. The CDR3 sequence: CASSLQGSGNTIYF. The CDR3 nucleotides are TGTGCCAGCAGCTTACAGGGTAGTGGAAACACCATATATTTT. The full variable domain, in which reference TRBV5-6 and TRBJ1-3 provide the parts outside the CDR3, is DAGVTQSPTHLIKTRGQQVTLRCSPKSGHDTVSWYQQALGQGPQFIFQYYEEEERQRGNFPDRFSGHQFPNYSSELNVNALLLGDSALYLCASSLQGSGNTIYFGEGSWLTVV.

CDR3 nucleotide sequence: TGCGCCAGCAGCTTGGGGAGCTCCTACAATGAGCAGTTCTTC. Translation: CASSLGSSYNEQFF. The chain uses TRBV5-1 and TRBJ2-1; D ambiguous. Looked up from germline, CDR1 is SGHRS and CDR2 is YFSETQ. The germline V and J ends were trimmed by 0 bases and 0 bases, with 4 bases remaining between them. CDR3 length: 14 amino acids.

The V and J genes are TRBV6-5 and TRBJ2-7; possibly TRBD1 for D (7 bases). In germline, CDR1 is MNHEY, CDR2 SVGAGI. The CDR3 contains 14 residues. Trimming cost V 0 bases and J 3 bases, with 9 bases left between them. The CDR3 DNA is TGTGCCAGCAGTTACTCCAGGGGGGTCTACGAGCAGTACTTC. Its protein is CASSYSRGVYEQYF.

This chain joins TRBV5-6 and TRBJ2-7; tentative D call: TRBD2 (6 bases). The CDR3 consists of 14 residues. Germline V CDR1 and CDR2: SGHDT, YYEEEE. V was cut by 3 bases and J by 3 bases, with 13 bases left in between. CDR3 region: CASSSPGEHYEQYF. CDR3 DNA: TGTGCCAGCAGCTCCCCGGGAGAGCACTACGAGCAGTACTTC.

The chain joins TRBV20-1 to TRBJ1-1; no clear D gene. Between the trimmed V and J ends, which lost 0 bases and 6 bases, there was a span of 5 bases. There are 11 residues in the CDR3. Germline CDR1 DFQATT, CDR2 SNEGSKA (reference sequence). The CDR3 is CSARDTAEAFF. CDR3 DNA: TGCAGTGCTAGAGATACAGCTGAAGCTTTCTTT.

This sequence joins TRBV6-5 and TRBJ1-2; unclear D gene. The CDR3 contains 13 residues. With 4 bases removed from V and 4 bases from J, the gap between germline ends came to 10 bases. The germline gives CDR1 MNHEY, CDR2 SVGAGI. CDR3 residues: CASSSGSLYGYTF. CDR3 DNA sequence: TGTGCCAGCAGTTCAGGTTCACTCTATGGCTACACCTTC.

The V call is TRBV11-2, the J call TRBJ1-1; 8 nucleotides align to TRBD1. The CDR3 has 15 residues. Germline trimming cut 5 bases from V and 0 bases from J; bases unmatched to any gene: 5. Germline loops: CDR1 SGHAT, CDR2 FQNNGV. CDR3 sequence (DNA): TGTGCCAGCAGCCGCCGGACAGGGATGAACACTGAAGCTTTCTTT. Its protein is CASSRRTGMNTEAFF.

The chain couples TRBV4-1 to TRBJ2-1, with 7 bases that match TRBD2. The V segment lost 4 bases and the J segment 5 bases; nucleotides outside the gene matches: 2. CDR3 length: 13 residues. Germline V gene lookup returns CDR1 MGHRA and CDR2 YSYEKL. CDR3 protein: CASSPLADNEQFF. DNA for the CDR3: TGCGCCAGCAGCCCCCTAGCGGACAATGAGCAGTTCTTC.

V gene TRBV5-1 combines with J gene TRBJ1-1; 7 nucleotides line up with TRBD1. Germline V CDR1 and CDR2: SGHRS, YFSETQ. The length of the CDR3 is 15 residues. The trim removed 0 bases at V and 2 bases at J, leaving 4 bases unmatched. The CDR3 region has the DNA TGCGCCAGCAGCTTGGCACAGGGGATTAACACTGAAGCTTTCTTT. Translating it yields CASSLAQGINTEAFF.

V usage is TRBV19 and J usage is TRBJ1-4; 7 positions match TRBD1. Germline CDR1 reads LNHDA; CDR2 reads SQIVND (reference sequence). Trimming cost V 7 bases and J 3 bases; bases outside gene matches: 14. The CDR3 covers 17 residues. CDR3 DNA sequence: TGTGCCAGTAAAGGGACAGAGCATGGGACTCCTAATGAAAAACTGTTTTTT. It specifies CASKGTEHGTPNEKLFF.

The chain joins TRBV11-2 to TRBJ2-7, with TRBD2 matching 12 bases. This CDR3 contains 14 residues. The germline V gene encodes CDR1 SGHAT and CDR2 FQNNGV. Trimming removed 4 bases from V and 3 bases from J; junction bases left unmatched: 1. Here the CDR3 reads CASSWGLAGYEQYF. Written as DNA, the CDR3 is TGTGCCAGCAGCTGGGGACTAGCGGGCTACGAGCAGTACTTC.

The chain employs TRBV29-1 and TRBJ1-1, with a possible D match to TRBD1 (5 bases). This CDR3 spans 13 amino acids. Deletions cut 5 bases from V and 1 base from J, with 11 bases between. Germline CDR1 reads SQVTM; CDR2 reads ANQGSEA. CDR3 in amino acids: CSVRGQKNTEAFF. CDR3 sequence (DNA): TGCAGCGTTCGTGGACAAAAGAACACTGAAGCTTTCTTT.

The chain is built from TRBV6-1 and TRBJ2-7; 7 positions agree with TRBD1. Germline-derived CDR1 and CDR2 are MNHNS and SASEGT. Trimming at V came to 2 bases and at J to 9 bases, leaving 7 bases not matched to a gene. This CDR3 is 13 amino acids long. The CDR3 reads CASSERDSPWQYF. The DNA for the CDR3 is TGTGCCAGCAGTGAAAGGGACAGCCCTTGGCAGTACTTC.

The V call is TRBV10-3, the J call TRBJ1-1; 7 bases match TRBD1. V was pared by 6 bases and J by 6 bases, with 4 bases of the junction left unmatched. Per the germline V gene, CDR1 is ENHRY and CDR2 is SYGVKD. The CDR3 covers 12 residues. This CDR3 reads CAIRRQGSEAFF. In DNA, the CDR3 is TGTGCCATCAGAAGACAGGGTTCTGAAGCTTTCTTT.